The entry below describes one TCR beta chain. The antigen remains unidentified. This specimen comes from a study of T-cell memory formation after mild COVID-19. At the level of the study: TCR clusters were mostly donor specific. Study results and caveats: Later expanders leaned CD4+, whereas clones that contracted between day 15 and 85 were balanced CD4/CD8. The finding that pre-infection memory included some responding clones suggested that cross-reactive memory joined.

TCRdb recomputed calls from the 5' RACE reads with MiXCR, one row per CDR3 protein. Counted here are about 110,000 distinct CDR3 sequences, about an eighth occurring once; the ten biggest clones make up around 25%. Trimming took 2 bases from V and 8 from J, leaving 9 bases between them. The CDR3 extends over 13 amino acids. The germline V gene encodes CDR1 MNHEY and CDR2 SVGAGI. J is TRBJ2-2 and V is TRBV6-5; maybe TRBD2 (5 bases). The source of this sequence is an adult woman who had mild COVID-19 (a few samples of this study predate the infection). Cell type and time point are not known. The sample consisted of PBMCs or a T cell subset sorted from them (not recorded which). CDR3: CASSYEGAGELFF. The CDR3 coding sequence is TGTGCCAGCAGTTACGAGGGCGCGGGGGAGCTGTTTTTT.